A single sample gave rise to the 7 T cell receptor beta chains below, sequenced in a study of radiation and T cells in renal cell carcinoma. Specified time point: blood 2 weeks post-SBRT. Specified treatment: 15 Gy SBRT to primary tumor, nephrectomy 4 weeks later. The method was immunoSEQ multiplex PCR; TCRdb's version includes in-frame clones alone and lacks a portion of them. The data hold about 58,000 clones, with just over 75% observed a single time. This specimen consisted of blood, obtained from a patient whose treatment included radiotherapy and nephrectomy. The receptors here all came from a man aged 55 to 70 with renal cell carcinoma.

V gene TRBV14 combines with J gene TRBJ1-1; D perhaps matches TRBD1 (5 bases). Trimming removed 7 bases from V and 3 bases from J, with 12 bases in between. This CDR3 has 13 residues. Germline-derived CDR1 and CDR2 are SGHDN and FVKESK. The CDR3 loop is CASKDTDHTEAFF. The CDR3 DNA is TGTGCCAGCAAGGACACGGACCACACTGAAGCTTTCTTT.

The chain combines TRBV5-1 with TRBJ2-5; 11 bases agree with TRBD2. The CDR3 totals 16 residues. Trimming at V came to 7 bases and at J to 2 bases, leaving 10 bases not matched to a gene. Germline V lookup: CDR1 SGHRS, CDR2 YFSETQ. Written as DNA, the CDR3 is TGCGCCAGCTGGGGGCTAGCGGGAGGTGGGCAAGAGACCCAGTACTTC. Translated, it gives CASWGLAGGGQETQYF.

The chain has TRBV5-1 and TRBJ1-3; no clear D gene. This CDR3 comprises 15 residues. Germline CDR1 and CDR2: SGHRS and YFSETQ. Trimming removed 0 bases at V and 1 base at J, with 8 bases between. The DNA for the CDR3 is TGCGCCAGCAGCTTGGCGGGTGATTCTGGAAACACCATATATTTT. Translating it yields CASSLAGDSGNTIYF.

The chain links TRBV27 to TRBJ2-2; maybe TRBD1 (6 bases). This CDR3 comprises 17 residues. V lost 5 bases, J lost 0 bases, and 16 bases lay in between. CDR1 MNHEY and CDR2 SMNVEV come from the germline V gene (reference sequence). The CDR3 nucleotides are TGTGCCAGCAGTCCACACGGGACACCTACGAACACCGGGGAGCTGTTTTTT. Amino acid sequence: CASSPHGTPTNTGELFF.

The chain combines TRBV5-5 with TRBJ1-6; D not certain. Trimming took off 0 bases at V and 2 bases at J, with 0 bases between the two ends. Germline V gene lookup returns CDR1 SGHKS and CDR2 YYEKEE (reference sequence). CDR3 length: 13 amino acids. CDR3 residues: CASSLAYNSPLHF. The CDR3 DNA follows: TGTGCCAGCAGCTTGGCCTATAATTCACCCCTCCACTTT.

The genes are TRBV6-5 and TRBJ1-1, with 9 positions matching TRBD1. Germline lookup yields CDR1 MNHEY and CDR2 SVGAGI. CDR3 length: 14 residues. The V segment lost 6 bases and the J segment 7 bases; nucleotides outside the gene matches: 9. CDR3 sequence (DNA): TGTGCCAGCAGAAGGGACAGGGAGTCCTTTGAAGCTTTCTTT. Translated, it gives CASRRDRESFEAFF.

This clone was recorded a few times. The chain uses TRBV7-9 and TRBJ2-7, with D perhaps matching TRBD1 (6 bases). Germline CDR1 is SEHNR and CDR2 is FQNEAQ (reference sequence). The CDR3 has 17 residues. The V end was cut by 4 bases, the J end by 3 bases, with 22 bases between. As DNA, the CDR3 is TGTGCCAGCAGCTCTACAGGGACCAGGGGTGGTGACTACGAGCAGTACTTC. Translated, it gives CASSSTGTRGGDYEQYF.